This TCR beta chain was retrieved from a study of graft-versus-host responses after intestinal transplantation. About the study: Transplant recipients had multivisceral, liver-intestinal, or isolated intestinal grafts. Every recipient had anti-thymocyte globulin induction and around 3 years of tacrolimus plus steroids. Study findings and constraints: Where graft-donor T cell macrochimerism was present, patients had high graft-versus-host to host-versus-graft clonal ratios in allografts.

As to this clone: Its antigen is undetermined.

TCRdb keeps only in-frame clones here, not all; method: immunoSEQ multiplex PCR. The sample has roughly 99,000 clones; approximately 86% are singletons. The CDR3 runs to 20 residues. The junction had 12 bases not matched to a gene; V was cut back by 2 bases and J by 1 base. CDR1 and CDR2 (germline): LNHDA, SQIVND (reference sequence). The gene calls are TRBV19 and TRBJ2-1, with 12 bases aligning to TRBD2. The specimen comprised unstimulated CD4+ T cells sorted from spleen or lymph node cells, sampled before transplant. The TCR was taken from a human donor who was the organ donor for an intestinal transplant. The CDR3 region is CASSIRASGRDSRSYNEQFF. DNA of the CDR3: TGTGCCAGTAGTATAAGGGCTAGCGGGAGGGATTCGAGGTCCTACAATGAGCAGTTCTTC.